The 16 T cell receptor beta chains listed next were all sequenced from one sample in a study of cytomegalovirus exposure and HLA in healthy donors. The primer mix had 60 Vbeta and 13 Jbeta primers. TCRdb keeps only in-frame clones here, not all; method: immunoSEQ multiplex PCR. The data show about 130,000 clones, around three quarters seen once. The sample taken for sequencing was PBMCs. These receptor sequences come from a man in his forties in good health and CMV-seronegative.

The chain uses TRBV11-2 and TRBJ2-7, with TRBD1 matching 9 bases. V gave up 5 bases and J gave up 6 bases; unmatched junction bases: 11. The V gene's germline CDR1 is SGHAT and CDR2 FQNNGV. This CDR3 comprises 15 residues. The CDR3 region has the DNA TGTGCCAGCAGCGGGGACAGGGAGGGTCCGGGCGAGCAGTACTTC. Translating gives CASSGDREGPGEQYF. The full variable domain, rest sourced from reference TRBV11-2 and TRBJ2-7, is EAGVAQSPRYKIIEKRQSVAFWCNPISGHATLYWYQQILGQGPKLLIQFQNNGVVDDSQLPKDRFSAERLKGVDSTLKIQPAKLEDSAVYLCASSGDREGPGEQYFGPGTRLTVT.

The CDR3 region has the DNA TGTGCCAGCAGTGAGGGGGGACGGGGAAGCTCCTACAATGAGCAGTTCTTC. Translating gives CASSEGGRGSSYNEQFF. The chain uses TRBV6-1 and TRBJ2-1, with TRBD2 as a possible D gene (6 bases). The V end was cut by 3 bases, the J end by 0 bases, with 15 bases between. Looked up from germline, CDR1 is MNHNS and CDR2 is SASEGT. The CDR3 is made up of 17 amino acids.

J is TRBJ2-6 and V is TRBV5-4, with a tentative D call TRBD1 (5 bases). The V end was cut by 2 bases, the J end by 0 bases, with 15 bases between. This CDR3 is built from 18 residues. CDR1 is SGHNT and CDR2 is YYREEE in the germline V gene (reference sequence). The DNA of the CDR3 is TGTGCCAGCAGCTTTGGGTTCCAGGGTAGCTCTGGGGCCAACGTCCTGACTTTC. Translation gives CASSFGFQGSSGANVLTF.

The chain recombines TRBV11-3 with TRBJ2-7, with 12 bases lining up with TRBD1. The CDR3 is 15 residues long. Per germline, CDR1 SGHNT and CDR2 YENEEA. Trimming removed 5 bases from V and 4 bases from J; junction bases left unmatched: 6. The CDR3 DNA is TGTGCCAGCAGCAAATCGGGACAGGGGGCGTACGAGCAGTACTTC. The encoded protein is CASSKSGQGAYEQYF.

The V call is TRBV2, the J call TRBJ2-5; the D gene is possibly TRBD1 (5 bases). The V end was cut by 6 bases, the J end by 5 bases, with 16 bases between. Germline V gene lookup returns CDR1 SNHLY and CDR2 FYNNEI. CDR3 length equals 14 residues. CDR3 nucleotide sequence: TGTGCCAGCAGGGCGACAGTCCAAGGGGAGACCCAGTACTTC. Encoded protein: CASRATVQGETQYF. The full variable domain, its missing parts supplied by reference TRBV2 and TRBJ2-5, is EPEVTQTPSHQVTQMGQEVILRCVPISNHLYFYWYRQILGQKVEFLVSFYNNEISEKSEIFDDQFSVERPDGSNFTLKIRSTKLEDSAMYFCASRATVQGETQYFGPGTRLLVL.

This clone was counted only a few times. The chain combines TRBV27 with TRBJ2-7, with TRBD1 matching over 9 bases. Trimming removed 5 bases from V and 2 bases from J; junction bases left unmatched: 10. Germline CDR1 MNHEY, CDR2 SMNVEV (reference sequence). This CDR3 is built from 16 residues. CDR3 coding DNA: TGTGCCAGCAGTGCAGAAGGGACAGGGCGGGCCTACGAGCAGTACTTC. Its protein is CASSAEGTGRAYEQYF.

This chain uses TRBV28 with TRBJ2-3; TRBD2 matches 11 bases. V lost 5 bases and J lost 5; bases outside the gene matches: 9. Per the germline V gene, CDR1 is MDHEN and CDR2 is SYDVKM. The CDR3 runs 16 residues. CDR3 nucleotides: TGTGCCAGCAGTCGTTTAGCGGGAGGGCAGGGAGATACGCAGTATTTT. Its translation is CASSRLAGGQGDTQYF.

This chain connects TRBV9 to TRBJ2-5; 7 bases are shared with TRBD2. The germline V gene has CDR1 SGDLS and CDR2 YYNGEE. The J segment lost 3 bases and the V segment lost 4 bases, leaving 9 bases of the junction unmatched. The CDR3 is made up of 15 amino acids. The CDR3 nucleotides are TGTGCCAGCAGCTCAGAGCGGGGCGGGAAAGAGACCCAGTACTTC. Residues: CASSSERGGKETQYF.

V is TRBV5-1 and J is TRBJ2-5; 14 bases match TRBD2. V trimming: 4 bases; J trimming: 5 bases; junction bases outside the gene matches: 13. Germline V gene sequence: CDR1 SGHRS, CDR2 YFSETQ. The CDR3 totals 18 residues. CDR3 sequence reads: CASSLGTSGSMRRETQYF. The DNA for the CDR3 is TGCGCCAGCAGCCTCGGGACTAGCGGGAGTATGAGGCGCGAGACCCAGTACTTC. Complete variable domain (other parts from reference TRBV5-1 and TRBJ2-5): KAGVTQTPRYLIKTRGQQVTLSCSPISGHRSVSWYQQTPGQGLQFLFEYFSETQRNKGNFPGRFSGRQFSNSRSEMNVSTLELGDSALYLCASSLGTSGSMRRETQYFGPGTRLLVL.

This clone was recorded a few times. This chain connects TRBV5-1 to TRBJ2-5; D unresolved. The CDR3 totals 14 residues. Germline CDR1 and CDR2: SGHRS and YFSETQ. Between the trimmed V and J ends, which lost 0 bases and 5 bases, there was a span of 11 bases. CDR3 protein: CASSLASEYETQYF. In nucleotides, the CDR3 is TGCGCCAGCAGCTTGGCCTCGGAGTATGAGACCCAGTACTTC.

This chain joins TRBV4-1 and TRBJ1-6; 7 positions agree with TRBD1. Germline CDR1 MGHRA, CDR2 YSYEKL. The CDR3 sequence is 16 residues long. V shed 4 bases and J 4 bases; nucleotides not matched to a gene: 7. Here the CDR3 DNA reads TGCGCCAGCAGCCCGGGTCCGGGACAGTATAATTCACCCCTCCACTTT. As protein: CASSPGPGQYNSPLHF.

This sequence joins TRBV5-1 and TRBJ2-7, with TRBD1 identical over 9 bases. Germline lookup yields CDR1 SGHRS and CDR2 YFSETQ. Trimming at V came to 0 bases and at J to 7 bases, leaving 5 bases not matched to a gene. This CDR3 spans 14 amino acids. CDR3 DNA: TGCGCCAGCAGCTTGGGGGACAGGGCGAGTGAGCAGTACTTC. As protein: CASSLGDRASEQYF.

The chain employs TRBV6-5 and TRBJ2-7; the D is unclear. Germline loops: CDR1 MNHEY, CDR2 SVGAGI. Trimming took 8 bases from V and 6 from J, leaving 17 bases between them. The CDR3 extends over 13 amino acids. The CDR3 DNA is TGTGCCAGCGGCTCACCCTTCCCACCCGAGCAGTACTTC. Amino acid sequence: CASGSPFPPEQYF.

This clone was recorded a few times. The CDR3 nucleotides are TGTGCCAGCCAGACAGGTTACGAGCAGTACTTC. Its translation: CASQTGYEQYF. V and J are TRBV27 and TRBJ2-7; D may be TRBD1 (6 bases). Between the trimmed V and J ends, which lost 8 bases and 4 bases, there was a span of 9 bases. The CDR3 sequence is 11 residues long. Looked up from germline, CDR1 is MNHEY and CDR2 is SMNVEV (reference sequence).

This clone was found a few times. The chain carries TRBV5-6 and TRBJ1-3, with D perhaps TRBD1 (5 bases). CDR1 is SGHDT and CDR2 is YYEEEE in the germline V gene. CDR3 length: 17 residues. V dropped 3 bases and J dropped 1 base, with 17 bases sitting between them. CDR3 residues: CASSSSPLDKSGNTIYF. DNA of the CDR3: TGTGCCAGCAGCTCATCCCCCTTGGACAAGTCTGGAAACACCATATATTTT.

The chain uses TRBV6-4 and TRBJ2-3; 9 bases are shared with TRBD2. Germline-derived CDR1 and CDR2 are MRHNA and SNTAGT. This CDR3 is built from 13 residues. V dropped 6 bases and J dropped 4; count of bases not matched to a gene: 2. The CDR3 here is CASSASGADTQYF. CDR3 coding DNA: TGTGCCAGCAGCGCTAGCGGGGCAGATACGCAGTATTTT.